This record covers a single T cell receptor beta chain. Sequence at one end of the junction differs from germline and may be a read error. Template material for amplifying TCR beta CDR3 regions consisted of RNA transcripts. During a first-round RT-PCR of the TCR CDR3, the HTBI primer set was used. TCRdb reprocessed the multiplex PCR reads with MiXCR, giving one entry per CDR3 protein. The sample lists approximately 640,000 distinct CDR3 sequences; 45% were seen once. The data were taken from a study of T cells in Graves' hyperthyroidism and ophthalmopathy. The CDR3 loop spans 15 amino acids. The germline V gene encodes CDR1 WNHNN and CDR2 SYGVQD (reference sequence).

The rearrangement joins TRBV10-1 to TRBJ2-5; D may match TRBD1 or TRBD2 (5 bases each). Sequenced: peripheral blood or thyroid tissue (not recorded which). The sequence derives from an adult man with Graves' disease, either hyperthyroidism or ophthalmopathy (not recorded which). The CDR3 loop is CASSENLGPQETQYF. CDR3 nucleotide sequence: TGTGCCAGCAGTGAAAACTTGGGACCTCAAGAGACCCAGTACTTC.